What follows is one TCR beta chain and its context. No cognate antigen has been identified for it. No base-level quality is on record; no much larger clone is a single base apart. The protocol used for the library was PCR. Sequencing relied on an Illumina HiSeq 2500. TCR libraries were prepared with molecular barcoding, using unique molecular identifiers to normalize TCRbeta repertoire quantification. The raw public reads went through TCRdb reprocessing: fastp at Q25, MiXCR clone calling, in-frame beta chains kept. Each entry is one CDR3 protein sequence, shown with its most common DNA and genes. The sample table holds 170,000 or so distinct CDR3 sequences, of which around 7% were seen once. More than 2.5% of the sample goes to the ten largest clones. This record comes from a study of T-cell reconstitution after alpha-beta-depleted transplantation in children (dated by TCRdb to about 2016). At the level of the whole study: T-cell immune reconstitution after TCRalphabeta/CD19-depleted allogeneic hematopoietic cell transplantation in children was quantitatively tracked in the study by means of TCR repertoire profiling.

This TCR was recovered from a human donor who donated a stem cell graft to a child with Wiskott-Aldrich syndrome. The specimen comprised PBMCs from the stem cell graft donor, sampled from the stem cell graft.

The DNA is TGTGCCAGCAGCCTGGGACTCACTAGGGGAGAGACCCAGTACTTC. It encodes CASSLGLTRGETQYF. The rearranged chain carries TRBV5-5 and TRBJ2-5; the D gene is possibly TRBD2, with 6 bases matching. Taken from the germline V gene (reference sequence), the CDR1 and CDR2 loops are SGHKS and YYEKEE. The V end loses 4 bases and the J end loses 4 bases, and a stretch of 17 bases separates them. Taken from cysteine to phenylalanine, the CDR3 has 15 residues. The only DNA kept is the CDR3, 45 bases in frame from the first base. The entire variable domain, with the stretches around the CDR3 drawn from the reference TRBV5-5 and TRBJ2-5 proteins, is DAGVTQSPTHLIKTRGQQVTLRCSPISGHKSVSWYQQVLGQGPQFIFQYYEKEERGRGNFPDRFSARQFPNYSSELNVNALLLGDSALYLCASSLGLTRGETQYFGPGTRLLVL.